The T cell receptor (beta chain) described here comes from a study of blood T cell repertoires in COVID-19. Background on the study: T cells, B-cell-depleted T cells, or PBMCs provided the cDNA or gDNA that served as material.

Authors' processing steps: For nucleated cells, counts were estimated from reference gene primer amplification. The assay was immunoSEQ multiplex PCR, and TCRdb's table has in-frame clones only and misses some. The DNA was the basis for D and trimming; V, J and clone size are from that table. The sample contains roughly 76,000 clones, approximately 78% of which appear only once. The length of the CDR3 is 15 residues. The junction had 6 bases not matched to a gene; V was cut back by 4 bases and J by 6 bases. Germline V gene sequence: CDR1 MNHEY, CDR2 SMNVEV (reference sequence). Sequencing was performed on peripheral blood. V gene TRBV27 combines with J gene TRBJ1-6; 7 nucleotides line up with TRBD1. This clonotype originated in a human donor in a cohort sampled during active COVID-19. Here the CDR3 reads CASSSLQGLNSPLHF. For the CDR3, the DNA is TGTGCCAGCAGTTCCCTACAGGGGCTTAATTCACCCCTCCACTTT.